One TCR beta chain is described in this entry. The antigen remains undetermined. These data belong to a study of lymphopenia after photon versus proton radiotherapy. Study outcomes and limitations: Photon-treated patients lost naive T cells and TCR diversity; proton-treated stayed stable.

Only in-frame clones appear in the TCRdb table, and some are missing; sequencing was by immunoSEQ multiplex PCR. Here the sample spans about 3,300 clones, approximately 76% being singletons. The CDR3 has 13 residues. The source is a man aged 80 or over with esophageal cancer. Here the sequenced sample was peripheral blood, taken from a patient treated with proton-based radiotherapy. V and J are TRBV21-1 and TRBJ1-1. TRBV21-1 is recorded as a pseudogene. DNA of the CDR3: TGTGCCAGCAGCTCCCGCCCTCACGAGGAAGCTTTCTTT. It encodes CASSSRPHEEAFF.